These 17 T cell receptor beta chains were all obtained from the same sample, sequenced in a study of graft-versus-host responses after intestinal transplantation. Sequencing was performed with immunoSEQ multiplex PCR; in TCRdb, only in-frame clones are kept and a portion is missing. The data show 90,000 to 130,000 clones, roughly 92% seen once. These receptors are not linked to any known antigen. This sample comprised unstimulated CD4+ T cells sorted from spleen or lymph node cells, obtained before transplant. The receptor source for this set is a human donor who was the organ donor for an intestinal transplant.

The genes are TRBV27 and TRBJ2-1; TRBD2 matches 12 bases. Germline CDR1 reads MNHEY; CDR2 reads SMNVEV (reference sequence). The CDR3 consists of 17 residues. Trimming took 5 bases from V and 0 from J; bases not matched to a gene: 5. The CDR3 loop reads CASSRTSGTRSYNEQFF. DNA of the CDR3: TGTGCCAGCAGTCGGACTAGCGGGACCCGCTCCTACAATGAGCAGTTCTTC.

V usage is TRBV30 and J usage is TRBJ2-3, with unresolved D. The CDR3 sequence is 15 residues long. The germline V and J ends were trimmed by 2 bases and 2 bases, with 14 bases remaining between them. Germline CDR1 and CDR2: GTSNPN and SVGIG (reference sequence). The CDR3 DNA reads TGTGCCTGGAGTAAAGTGAGACGGACCACAGATACGCAGTATTTT. It is translated as CAWSKVRRTTDTQYF.

The chain employs TRBV7-9 and TRBJ1-2, with D maybe TRBD1 (5 bases). The germline gives CDR1 SEHNR, CDR2 FQNEAQ (reference sequence). This CDR3 comprises 14 residues. Trimming took off 1 base at V and 2 bases at J, with 8 bases between the two ends. CDR3 amino acids: CASSLDTGNYGYTF. The CDR3 nucleotides are TGTGCCAGCAGCTTAGATACAGGAAACTATGGCTACACCTTC.

The chain is built from TRBV19 and TRBJ1-1, with no clear D. The V gene's germline CDR1 is LNHDA and CDR2 SQIVND (reference sequence). The length of the CDR3 is 12 residues. The ends were cut back, 5 bases at V and 4 bases at J, with 8 bases in the middle. CDR3 in DNA: TGTGCCAGTAGTCCAAGCCCCACTGAAGCTTTCTTT. Its translation: CASSPSPTEAFF.

The rearrangement uses TRBV5-1 and TRBJ1-2; 10 positions agree with TRBD1. V shed 4 bases, J shed 6 bases, and the junction held 9 bases outside the gene matches. The CDR3 runs 15 residues. Germline CDR1 and CDR2: SGHRS and YFSETQ. The CDR3 coding sequence is TGCGCCAGCAGCCCGTTTGGGGACAGGGGACATGGCTACACCTTC. This codes for CASSPFGDRGHGYTF.

The rearrangement links TRBV28 to TRBJ2-3; 7 bases align to TRBD2. This CDR3 comprises 15 residues. Germline CDR1 is MDHEN and CDR2 is SYDVKM. Trimming took 4 bases from V and 3 from J; bases not matched to a gene: 7. The CDR3 DNA sequence: TGTGCCAGCAGTTCTCCGGCTAGCGGAACAGATACGCAGTATTTT. Amino acid sequence: CASSSPASGTDTQYF.

This chain links TRBV6-5 with TRBJ1-3; D uncertain. The germline CDR1 and CDR2 sequences are MNHEY and SVGAGI. V gave up 5 bases and J gave up 10 bases, with 18 bases separating them. The length of the CDR3 is 14 residues. CDR3: CASSHRSPKGTIYF. The CDR3 DNA is TGTGCCAGCAGTCACCGGTCCCCTAAGGGAACCATATATTTT.

V and J are TRBV27 and TRBJ2-5; D unclear. Between the trimmed V and J ends, which lost 6 bases and 2 bases, there was a span of 16 bases. This CDR3 comprises 15 residues. In germline, CDR1 is MNHEY, CDR2 SMNVEV (reference sequence). CDR3 loop: CASRAFGLRQETQYF. The CDR3 DNA is TGTGCCAGCAGGGCCTTCGGGCTAAGGCAAGAGACCCAGTACTTC.

V usage is TRBV6-5 and J usage is TRBJ1-1, with TRBD1 identical over 9 bases. Losses at the gene ends were 11 bases for V and 1 base for J; bases not matched to a gene: 5. Germline V gene lookup returns CDR1 MNHEY and CDR2 SVGAGI. This CDR3 contains 13 residues. In nucleotides, the CDR3 is TGTGCCTCCCACAGGGGGCGGAACACTGAAGCTTTCTTT. Encoded protein: CASHRGRNTEAFF.

V and J are TRBV6-5 and TRBJ2-1; D gene unclear. Trimming removed 2 bases from V and 4 bases from J, with 6 bases in between. This CDR3 spans 13 amino acids. Germline V gives CDR1 MNHEY, CDR2 SVGAGI. CDR3 coding DNA: TGTGCCAGCAGTTACGGGCGGTACAATGAGCAGTTCTTC. It codes for CASSYGRYNEQFF.

The chain is built from TRBV7-2 and TRBJ2-2; D might be TRBD2 (5 bases). CDR1 and CDR2 from the germline V gene are SGHTA and FQGNSA. The CDR3 covers 16 residues. Trimming cost V 5 bases and J 4 bases, with 17 bases left between them. The CDR3 region has the DNA TGTGCCAGCAGCCCCCGTCGGGGTCAGATCACCGGGGAGCTGTTTTTT. Translated, it gives CASSPRRGQITGELFF.

This clone was seen once. The V call is TRBV5-1, the J call TRBJ2-3; 12 nucleotides line up with TRBD2. Trimming took 0 bases from V and 4 from J; bases not matched to a gene: 0. The germline CDR1 and CDR2 sequences are SGHRS and YFSETQ. The CDR3 consists of 15 residues. CDR3 protein: CASSLGLAGADTQYF. The CDR3 coding sequence is TGCGCCAGCAGCTTGGGACTAGCGGGAGCAGATACGCAGTATTTT.

The rearrangement links TRBV5-1 to TRBJ2-2; 11 positions match TRBD2. The J segment lost 6 bases and the V segment lost 1 base, leaving 14 bases of the junction unmatched. This CDR3 spans 19 amino acids. Germline values: CDR1 SGHRS, CDR2 YFSETQ. The CDR3 nucleotides read TGCGCCAGCAGCTTGTTTCCCCCCCCGACTAGCGGGGTCTCCGGGGAGCTGTTTTTT. This gives the protein CASSLFPPPTSGVSGELFF.

This clone was picked up one time. The chain couples TRBV6-7 to TRBJ2-7; a weak D match, TRBD2 (6 bases). TRBV6-7 is filed as an ORF, its function uncertain. The CDR3 is made up of 15 amino acids. V shed 7 bases and J shed 4 bases, with 20 bases lying between them. CDR3 nucleotides: TGTGCCAGCACCCTCTCGGCGGGGCAACAGTACGAGCAGTACTTC. Protein: CASTLSAGQQYEQYF.

This chain joins TRBV7-2 and TRBJ1-3; D is possibly TRBD1 (5 bases). The germline V gene encodes CDR1 SGHTA and CDR2 FQGNSA. Trimming shortened V by 5 bases and J by 2 bases, and 19 bases separated the two germline ends. The CDR3 totals 17 residues. The CDR3 protein is CASSTRPGQGPGNTIYF. CDR3 in DNA: TGTGCCAGCAGCACACGACCGGGGCAGGGCCCTGGAAACACCATATATTTT.

This clone was observed a single time. The J gene is TRBJ1-1, the V gene TRBV15, with a possible D match to TRBD1 (5 bases). Germline assignment: CDR1 LNHNV and CDR2 YYDKDF (reference sequence). The CDR3 runs to 13 residues. V lost 7 bases and J 5 bases, leaving 14 bases between the germline ends. The CDR3 loop is CATKWGLETEAFF. In nucleotides, the CDR3 is TGTGCCACCAAATGGGGACTCGAAACTGAAGCTTTCTTT.

This CDR3 reads CASSLVASTNEKLFF. In nucleotides, the CDR3 is TGTGCCAGCAGCTTAGTTGCCTCAACTAATGAAAAACTGTTTTTT. This chain links TRBV7-2 with TRBJ1-4, with D hard to call. Trimming stripped 1 base from V and 0 bases from J, with 6 bases between. Germline V gene data show CDR1 as SGHTA and CDR2 as FQGNSA. The CDR3 contains 15 residues. Supplemented by reference TRBV7-2 and TRBJ1-4, the full variable domain reads GAGVSQSPSNKVTEKGKDVELRCDPISGHTALYWYRQSLGQGLEFLIYFQGNSAPDKSGLPSDRFSAERTGGSVSTLTIQRTQQEDSAVYLCASSLVASTNEKLFFGSGTQLSVL.